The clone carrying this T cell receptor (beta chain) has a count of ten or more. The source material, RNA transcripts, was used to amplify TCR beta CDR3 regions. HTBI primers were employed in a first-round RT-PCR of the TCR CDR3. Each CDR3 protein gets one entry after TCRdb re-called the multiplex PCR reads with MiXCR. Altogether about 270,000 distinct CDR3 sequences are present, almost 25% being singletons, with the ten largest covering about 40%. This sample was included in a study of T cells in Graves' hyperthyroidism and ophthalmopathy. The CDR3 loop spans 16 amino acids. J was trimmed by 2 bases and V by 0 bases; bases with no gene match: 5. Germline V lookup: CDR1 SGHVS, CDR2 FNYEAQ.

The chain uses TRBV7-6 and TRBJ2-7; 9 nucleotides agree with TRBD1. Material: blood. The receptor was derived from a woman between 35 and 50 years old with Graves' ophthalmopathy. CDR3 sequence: CASSLAGTGPPYEQYF. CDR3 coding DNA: TGTGCCAGCAGCTTAGCGGGGACAGGGCCCCCCTACGAGCAGTACTTC.